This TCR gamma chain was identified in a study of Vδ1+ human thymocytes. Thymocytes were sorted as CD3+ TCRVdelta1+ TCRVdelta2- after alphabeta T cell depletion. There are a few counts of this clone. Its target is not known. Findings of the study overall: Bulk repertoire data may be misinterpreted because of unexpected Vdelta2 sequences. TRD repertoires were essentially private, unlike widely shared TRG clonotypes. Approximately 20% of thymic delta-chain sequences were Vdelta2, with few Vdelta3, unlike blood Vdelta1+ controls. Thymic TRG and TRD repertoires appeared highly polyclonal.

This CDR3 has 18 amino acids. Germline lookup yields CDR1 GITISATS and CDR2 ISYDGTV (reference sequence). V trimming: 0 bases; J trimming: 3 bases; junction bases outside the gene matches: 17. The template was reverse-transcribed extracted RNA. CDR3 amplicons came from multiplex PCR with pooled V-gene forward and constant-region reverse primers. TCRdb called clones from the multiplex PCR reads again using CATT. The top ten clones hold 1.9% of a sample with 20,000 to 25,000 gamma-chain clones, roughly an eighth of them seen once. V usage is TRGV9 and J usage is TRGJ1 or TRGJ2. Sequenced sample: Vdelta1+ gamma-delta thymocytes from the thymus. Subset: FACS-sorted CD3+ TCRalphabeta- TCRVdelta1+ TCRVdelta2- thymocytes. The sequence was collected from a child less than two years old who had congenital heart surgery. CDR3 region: CALWEVLGVGVLYYKKLF. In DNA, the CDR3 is TGTGCCTTGTGGGAGGTGCTAGGTGTCGGCGTCCTTTATTATAAGAAACTCTTT.